This T cell receptor beta chain was sequenced in a study of lymphopenia after photon versus proton radiotherapy. Of note for this clone: Its target is unknown.

Trimming removed 3 bases from V and 2 bases from J, with 8 bases in between. This CDR3 region has 13 residues. Per the germline V gene, CDR1 is SGHTA and CDR2 is FQGTGA. The protocol was immunoSEQ multiplex PCR, while the TCRdb copy is restricted to in-frame clones and leaves out a portion. This sample yields about 68,000 clones, of which under 95% are seen a single time; 2.5% to 3% belongs to the top ten. Study-level results: Photon-treated patients lost naive T cells and TCR diversity; proton-treated stayed stable. After the lymphocyte nadir, photon-treated repertoires showed oligoclonal expansion, especially of CD8+ Temra cells.

The source material was peripheral blood, sampled from a patient treated with photon-based radiotherapy. This sequence joins TRBV7-3 and TRBJ2-7, with unresolved D. The sequence was collected from a woman aged 70 to 79 with pancreatic cancer. CDR3 residues: CASSLDGTYEQYF. Written as DNA, the CDR3 is TGTGCCAGCAGCTTGGACGGTACCTACGAGCAGTACTTC. Full variable domain (outside the CDR3, taken from reference TRBV7-3 and TRBJ2-7): GAGVSQTPSNKVTEKGKYVELRCDPISGHTALYWYRQSLGQGPEFLIYFQGTGAADDSGLPNDRFFAVRPEGSVSTLKIQRTERGDSAVYLCASSLDGTYEQYFGPGTRLTVT.